Listed below are T cell receptor beta chains from one sample, sequenced in a study of graft-versus-host responses after intestinal transplantation. Using immunoSEQ multiplex PCR, the repertoire was profiled, and TCRdb retains in-frame clones only, with some absent. The sample consists of tens of thousands of clones, approximately 95% of them appearing once. No antigens are known for them. The material was unstimulated CD8+ T cells sorted from spleen or lymph node cells, obtained before transplant. These receptors all stem from a human donor who was the organ donor for an intestinal transplant. The CDR3 runs from the conserved cysteine through the conserved F or W. A D gene is named only where the DNA matches it firmly. Clone size, where shown, is once, few, many, or a class for clones that have expanded.

j_call v_call d_call clone_size cdr3_nt cdr3_aa
TRBJ2-1 TRBV27 TRBD2 - TGTGCCAGCAGTTACGCGTGGGGGGGGTACAATGAGCAGTTCTTC CASSYAWGGYNEQFF
TRBJ2-7 TRBV5-1 TRBD1 - TGCGCCAGCAGCTTGATAGGGACAGGGGCCTACGAGCAGTACTTC CASSLIGTGAYEQYF
TRBJ2-6 TRBV9 - - TGTGCCAGCAGCGTCTCCGGGTTAGTCAGCTCTGGGGCCAACGTCCTGACTTTC CASSVSGLVSSGANVLTF
TRBJ1-2 TRBV30 - - TGTGCCTGGAGTGCAGGGGACTATGGCTACACCTTC CAWSAGDYGYTF
TRBJ1-1 TRBV19 - few TGTGCCAGTACCATTGGGGGGGGCGGCACTGAAGCTTTCTTT CASTIGGGGTEAFF
TRBJ1-5 TRBV4-2 - - TGTGCCAGCAGCCAAGGGATAAATCAGCCCCAGCATTTT CASSQGINQPQHF
TRBJ2-7 TRBV10-3 - once TGTGCCATCAAGCCGGGACAAACCTACGAGCAGTACTTC CAIKPGQTYEQYF
TRBJ1-1 TRBV9 - - TGTGCCAGCAGCGGTGGAGGGCTCACTGAAGCTTTCTTT CASSGGGLTEAFF
TRBJ2-7 TRBV19 - - TGTGCCAGTAGTATAACGGTGACAGGTATGATGCACGAGCAGTACTTC CASSITVTGMMHEQYF
TRBJ2-3 TRBV28 TRBD2 - TGTGCCAGCAGACCCATCAGCGGGGGTGCCCTCACAGATACGCAGTATTTT CASRPISGGALTDTQYF
TRBJ2-2 TRBV27 - - TGTGCCAGCAGTCGCGTTTACGGGGTACAGACCGGGGAGCTGTTTTTT CASSRVYGVQTGELFF
TRBJ1-6 TRBV7-8 TRBD1 - TGTGCCAGCAGCCCCAGGGGGCCCAATTCACCCCTCCACTTT CASSPRGPNSPLHF
TRBJ1-4 TRBV9 - few TGTGCCAGCAGCGTAGGGGGGGATGAAAAACTGTTTTTT CASSVGGDEKLFF
TRBJ2-1 TRBV6-1 - - TGTGCCAGCAGGCCAAAGGGGTCCAATGAGCAGTTCTTC CASRPKGSNEQFF
TRBJ1-5 TRBV12-5 TRBD1 - TGTGCTAGTGGTTTGGTACCGACAGGGAGAGATCAGCCCCAGCATTTT CASGLVPTGRDQPQHF
TRBJ1-1 TRBV5-1 - - TGCGCCAGCAGCTTGGACGGGGTATCCGCAGCTGAAGCTTTCTTT CASSLDGVSAAEAFF
TRBJ1-1 TRBV4-3 - - TGCGCCAGCAGCCAAGACGATGGAACAGTGAACACTGAAGCTTTCTTT CASSQDDGTVNTEAFF
TRBJ1-1 TRBV9 - few TGTGCCAGCAGCCCCACAGGGACCCTCTACACTGAAGCTTTCTTT CASSPTGTLYTEAFF
TRBJ1-5 TRBV7-9 - - TGTGCCAGCAGCTATTCAGGGGATCAGCCCCAGCATTTT CASSYSGDQPQHF
TRBJ2-7 TRBV7-8 - - TGTGCCAGCAGCTTATTTCGGGGATCCCCCTACGAGCAGTACTTC CASSLFRGSPYEQYF
TRBJ2-7 TRBV30 - - TGTGCCTGGAGTGGAGGGGCGAATACCTACGAGCAGTACTTC CAWSGGANTYEQYF
TRBJ2-3 TRBV5-1 TRBD2 - TGCGCCAGCAGCTTGAGCGGGGGGGCCCCAGATACGCAGTATTTT CASSLSGGAPDTQYF
TRBJ2-7 TRBV11-2 - - TGTGCCAGCAGCTTAGCTGCCACCTCCTACGAGCAGTACTTC CASSLAATSYEQYF
TRBJ2-7 TRBV6-5 TRBD1 - TGTGCCAGCAGCCCGGGACAGGGCGGCCACGAGCAGTACTTC CASSPGQGGHEQYF
TRBJ1-2 TRBV7-3 - - TGTGCCAGCAGCGTAGATGGGGGCAGCTATGGCTACACCTTC CASSVDGGSYGYTF
TRBJ1-1 TRBV4-1 - once TGCGCCAGCAGCCAGAGTGAGGGGAGGACTGAAGCTTTCTTT CASSQSEGRTEAFF
TRBJ1-2 TRBV6-4 TRBD1 - TGTGCCAGCAGTCTCTGGACAGGGAACTATGGCTACACCTTC CASSLWTGNYGYTF
TRBJ2-7 TRBV27 - few TGTGCCAGCGGACGACGGGGCTCCTACGAGCAGTACTTC CASGRRGSYEQYF
TRBJ2-7 TRBV6-5 - once TGTGCCACGTCCTCACGGGACAACTCCTACGAGCAGTACTTC CATSSRDNSYEQYF
TRBJ1-1 TRBV5-8 - - TGTGCCAGCAGCTTCCTCCGGACACGCGGTGAAGCTTTCTTT CASSFLRTRGEAFF
TRBJ2-2 TRBV9 - - TGTGCCAGCAGCGTAGGTCGAGGAGGGTCCACCGGGGAGCTGTTTTTT CASSVGRGGSTGELFF
TRBJ2-7 TRBV27 - - TGTGCCAGCAGTTATTCTTCAGGGGTGGGGGAGCAGTACTTC CASSYSSGVGEQYF
TRBJ1-1 TRBV4-1 - once TGCGCCAGCAGGGACGGTCTTGGAGGTGAAGCTTTCTTT CASRDGLGGEAFF
TRBJ1-1 TRBV10-2 - - TGCGCCAGCAGTGAGACAACCTGGGGTAACACTGAAGCTTTCTTT CASSETTWGNTEAFF
TRBJ2-3 TRBV11-3 TRBD2 once TGTGCCAGCAGCCCACGAGGTGCGGGGGGGCCATCAGATACGCAGTATTTT CASSPRGAGGPSDTQYF
TRBJ1-6 TRBV4-2 - - TGTGCCAGCAGCCCTGCGGACTCTTTCTACAATTCACCCCTCCACTTT CASSPADSFYNSPLHF
TRBJ1-6 TRBV27 - - TGTGCCAGCAGTTCAGTGAACTATAATTCACCCCTCCACTTT CASSSVNYNSPLHF
TRBJ2-7 TRBV11-1 - - TGTGCCAGCAGCTTCACTAGTGGCTACGAGCAGTACTTC CASSFTSGYEQYF
TRBJ1-2 TRBV4-3 TRBD1 - TGCGCCAGCAGCCAAGTCGGGACAGAAGAGAACTATGGCTACACCTTC CASSQVGTEENYGYTF
TRBJ2-3 TRBV7-3 TRBD2 - TGTGCCAGCAGCTTAGTCGGGGGGGTAATTACAGATACGCAGTATTTT CASSLVGGVITDTQYF
TRBJ2-2 TRBV30 - - TGTGCCTGGAGTGTACACACCGGGGAGCTGTTTTTT CAWSVHTGELFF
TRBJ1-1 TRBV28 - - TGTGCCAGCATCCCGATGGACGGCACTGAAGCTTTCTTT CASIPMDGTEAFF
TRBJ1-5 TRBV21-1 - - TGTGCCAGCAGCAAAGTTCGGGATCAGCCCCAGCATTTT CASSKVRDQPQHF
TRBJ2-2 TRBV4-1 - - TGCGCCAGCAGCAGGGAGAACGGGGAGCTGTTTTTT CASSRENGELFF
TRBJ1-2 TRBV27 TRBD1 once TGTGCCAGCAGTCGACAGGGAGACTATGGCTACACCTTC CASSRQGDYGYTF
TRBJ2-3 TRBV4-2 TRBD2 - TGTGCCAGCAGCCACGAGACTAGCGGCAGCACAGATACGCAGTATTTT CASSHETSGSTDTQYF
TRBJ2-7 TRBV12-5 - - TGTGCTAGTGGTACAACAGGGGCGGGGGTCGGGGAGCAGTACTTC CASGTTGAGVGEQYF
TRBJ1-5 TRBV9 - - TGTGCCAGCAGCGAGGCGGATGGGACGGCCCAGCATTTT CASSEADGTAQHF
TRBJ2-7 TRBV2 TRBD2 few TGTGCCAGCAGTGATGGGGGGGGAGGGCAATACGAGCAGTACTTC CASSDGGGGQYEQYF
TRBJ2-7 TRBV6-5 TRBD1 - TGTGCCACCCGGGACAGATCGCTTTACGAGCAGTACTTC CATRDRSLYEQYF
TRBJ2-2 TRBV2 TRBD1 once TGTGCCAGCAGCCTCCTAACCGGGACAGATACCGGGGAGCTGTTTTTT CASSLLTGTDTGELFF
TRBJ2-2 TRBV19 - - TGTGCCAGTAGTATGCCAGAGGCCGCCGGGGAGCTGTTTTTT CASSMPEAAGELFF
TRBJ1-2 TRBV10-3 - - TGTGCCATCAGGAGCGGGGGGAACTATGGCTACACCTTC CAIRSGGNYGYTF
TRBJ1-1 TRBV5-4 - - TGTGCCAGCAGCTTGGGAGAACTAACAGAAAGGGGAAACACTGAAGCTTTCTTT CASSLGELTERGNTEAFF
TRBJ2-6 TRBV9 - - TGTGCCAGCAGCGCCCACCCTAGGGACTCTGGGGCCAACGTCCTGACTTTC CASSAHPRDSGANVLTF